This entry lists 32 T cell receptor beta chains sequenced from one sample in a study of technical replicates of blood from a few donors (dated 2017 in TCRdb). The receptor library was made with the immunoSEQ multiplex PCR assay. This immuneACCESS table, as held by TCRdb, lists in-frame sequences with V and J called but not all clones. Of the missing ones, under half trace to an unresolved V gene in checked studies; the others have no known cause. The sample profile shows tens of thousands of clones; nearly 99% of them were found once. The ten largest clones represent over 0.2% of the sample. Sequences were obtained from T cells isolated from PBMCs. The origin of the receptors is a human donor in good health.

This chain links TRBV28 with TRBJ2-1, with 10 bases fitting TRBD2. Looked up from germline, CDR1 is MDHEN and CDR2 is SYDVKM. The ends lost 6 bases at V and 7 bases at J; junction bases unmatched: 9. CDR3 length equals 15 residues. The CDR3: CASRTLAGAANEQFF. The CDR3 bases are TGTGCCAGCAGGACTCTAGCGGGAGCTGCTAATGAGCAGTTCTTC. The variable domain in full, completed from reference TRBV28 and TRBJ2-1, reads DVKVTQSSRYLVKRTGEKVFLECVQDMDHENMFWYRQDPGLGLRLIYFSYDVKMKEKGDIPEGYSVSREKKERFSLILESASTNQTSMYLCASRTLAGAANEQFFGPGTRLTVL.

The chain carries TRBV28 and TRBJ1-5; a weak D match, TRBD1 (5 bases). The CDR3 extends over 15 amino acids. V was cut by 6 bases and J by 6 bases, with 18 bases left in between. Germline V gene data show CDR1 as MDHEN and CDR2 as SYDVKM. Here the CDR3 reads CASSSPGEGGQPQHF. The CDR3 nucleotides are TGTGCCAGCAGCAGTCCGGGGGAGGGCGGTCAGCCCCAGCATTTT.

This clone was picked up one time. The chain carries TRBV2 and TRBJ1-1; D unresolved. Germline lookup yields CDR1 SNHLY and CDR2 FYNNEI. The CDR3 loop spans 11 amino acids. V lost 3 bases and J 8 bases, leaving 7 bases between the germline ends. The CDR3 protein is CASSEGREAFF. CDR3 sequence (DNA): TGTGCCAGCAGTGAGGGCAGGGAAGCTTTCTTT.

V is TRBV14 and J is TRBJ2-3; the D gene is possibly TRBD2 (5 bases). Per the germline V gene, CDR1 is SGHDN and CDR2 is FVKESK. V gave up 4 bases and J gave up 3 bases, with 17 bases separating them. There are 16 residues in the CDR3. This CDR3 reads CASSPVKGEMTDTQYF. CDR3 nucleotide sequence: TGTGCCAGCAGCCCTGTCAAGGGAGAAATGACAGATACGCAGTATTTT.

V gene TRBV6-5 combines with J gene TRBJ2-3; D is ambiguous. V lost 0 bases and J lost 3, with 10 bases in between. CDR1 is MNHEY and CDR2 is SVGAGI in the germline V gene. The CDR3 loop spans 15 amino acids. For the CDR3, the DNA is TGTGCCAGCAGTTACTCGAGATCTCGGACAGATACGCAGTATTTT. Amino acid sequence: CASSYSRSRTDTQYF.

This clone was seen just once. V and J are TRBV9 and TRBJ2-7; tentative D call: TRBD2 (6 bases). The ends were cut back, 0 bases at V and 0 bases at J, with 10 bases in the middle. The V gene's germline CDR1 is SGDLS and CDR2 YYNGEE. The CDR3 has 15 amino acids. CDR3 region: CASSVGAGSSYEQYF. The CDR3 region has the DNA TGTGCCAGCAGCGTAGGGGCGGGATCCTCCTACGAGCAGTACTTC.

The chain joins TRBV19 to TRBJ2-3, with D perhaps TRBD2 (6 bases). V was trimmed by 9 bases and J by 0 bases, leaving 19 bases between them. The germline V gene has CDR1 LNHDA and CDR2 SQIVND (reference sequence). The CDR3 is 16 amino acids. CDR3 in amino acids: CASPWGIRESTDTQYF. The CDR3 nucleotides are TGTGCCAGCCCATGGGGCATCCGGGAGAGCACAGATACGCAGTATTTT.

The chain is built from TRBV7-8 and TRBJ2-3; possible D gene TRBD1, 5 bases. Trimming left V 2 bases short and J 4 bases short, with 7 bases between. Germline CDR1 and CDR2: SGHVS and FQNEAQ. The CDR3 is 13 residues long. The CDR3 DNA is TGTGCCAGCAGCTTAAAAGGGGCAGATACGCAGTATTTT. This translates into CASSLKGADTQYF.

This chain uses TRBV7-9 with TRBJ1-2; a weak D match, TRBD1 (5 bases). Trimming stripped 4 bases from V and 3 bases from J, with 12 bases between. The CDR3 is made up of 14 amino acids. Germline V gene data show CDR1 as SEHNR and CDR2 as FQNEAQ (reference sequence). CDR3 sequence (DNA): TGTGCCAGCAGCTCCTACCAGGGTGACTATGGCTACACCTTC. It codes for CASSSYQGDYGYTF.

V is TRBV6-5 and J is TRBJ2-3; D is possibly TRBD2 (5 bases). V lost 5 bases and J lost 3, with 6 bases in between. The CDR3 covers 12 residues. Germline CDR1 reads MNHEY; CDR2 reads SVGAGI. CDR3 coding DNA: TGTGCCAGCAGTAGAGGGACAGATACGCAGTATTTT. This codes for CASSRGTDTQYF.

The rearrangement uses TRBV9 and TRBJ2-7, with TRBD1 matching over 10 bases. V gave up 4 bases and J gave up 6 bases; unmatched junction bases: 10. Germline-derived CDR1 and CDR2 are SGDLS and YYNGEE. CDR3 length: 15 amino acids. The CDR3 loop is CASSYSGTGEGEQYF. In nucleotides, the CDR3 is TGTGCCAGCAGCTACTCCGGGACAGGGGAGGGCGAGCAGTACTTC.

This rearrangement joins TRBV30 to TRBJ2-7; D is uncertain. Germline assignment: CDR1 GTSNPN and CDR2 SVGIG (reference sequence). The CDR3 length is 10 residues. Trimming left V 1 base short and J 5 bases short, with 3 bases between. The CDR3 region is CAWSGNEQYF. CDR3 in DNA: TGTGCCTGGAGTGGTAACGAGCAGTACTTC.

The chain employs TRBV10-3 and TRBJ1-5; 8 nucleotides match TRBD1. CDR3 length: 15 residues. With 3 bases clipped from V and 9 bases from J, the junction kept 10 bases outside the gene matches. From germline, CDR1 is ENHRY and CDR2 SYGVKD. This chain's CDR3 is CAISEQGGGETPQHF. In DNA, the CDR3 is TGTGCCATCAGTGAACAGGGGGGCGGAGAAACGCCCCAGCATTTT.

The chain joins TRBV7-2 to TRBJ2-1; 10 bases are shared with TRBD1. The CDR3 covers 15 residues. V lost 3 bases, J lost 9 bases, and 8 bases stayed unmatched. Germline CDR1 SGHTA, CDR2 FQGNSA. CDR3 DNA: TGTGCCAGCAGCTTCTCGGACAGGGGGATTAGTGAGCAGTTCTTC. Translated, it gives CASSFSDRGISEQFF.

The CDR3 sequence is CASSLYPGLGATGELFF. The CDR3 coding sequence is TGTGCCAGCAGCTTATATCCGGGACTAGGGGCCACCGGGGAGCTGTTTTTT. The chain joins TRBV11-2 to TRBJ2-2; 8 nucleotides agree with TRBD2. The CDR3 loop spans 17 amino acids. Germline trimming cut 2 bases from V and 4 bases from J; bases unmatched to any gene: 9. The germline CDR1 and CDR2 sequences are SGHAT and FQNNGV.

V usage is TRBV4-3 and J usage is TRBJ2-1; no firm D call. Trimming pared 0 bases from V and 4 bases from J, leaving 7 bases between. Germline lookup yields CDR1 LGHNA and CDR2 YSLEER. CDR3 length: 14 residues. Here the CDR3 reads CASSQEKRYNEQFF. The CDR3 region has the DNA TGCGCCAGCAGCCAAGAAAAGAGGTACAATGAGCAGTTCTTC.

This chain connects TRBV10-1 to TRBJ1-1, with D possibly TRBD1 on 6 matching bases. The CDR3 is made up of 18 amino acids. Germline V gene sequence: CDR1 WNHNN, CDR2 SYGVQD (reference sequence). The V end lost 4 bases, the J end lost 5 bases, and 26 bases lay between the germline ends. The CDR3 reads CASSVLSFTGSVRTEAFF. The CDR3 DNA sequence: TGCGCCAGCAGTGTTCTATCCTTTACAGGGTCAGTTAGAACTGAAGCTTTCTTT.

The chain carries TRBV5-6 and TRBJ2-7, with 8 positions matching TRBD1. The CDR3 is made up of 14 amino acids. J was trimmed by 6 bases and V by 0 bases; bases with no gene match: 5. Germline lookup yields CDR1 SGHDT and CDR2 YYEEEE. The CDR3 loop reads CASSLGTGIGEQYF. CDR3 nucleotides: TGTGCCAGCAGCTTGGGGACAGGGATCGGCGAGCAGTACTTC.

The chain carries TRBV7-3 and TRBJ2-1; 10 bases map to TRBD1. The CDR3 has 14 amino acids. J gave up 4 bases and V 3 bases, and 0 bases lay outside the gene matches. CDR1 and CDR2 (germline): SGHTA, FQGTGA. CDR3 loop: CASSLGQGYNEQFF. DNA for the CDR3: TGTGCCAGCAGCTTGGGACAGGGGTACAATGAGCAGTTCTTC.

The gene calls are TRBV7-7 and TRBJ2-1, with D possibly being TRBD2 (6 bases). The germline V gene encodes CDR1 SSHAT and CDR2 FNYEAQ (reference sequence). CDR3 length equals 14 residues. V was pared by 8 bases and J by 0 bases, with 11 bases between. The CDR3 nucleotides read TGTGCCAGCGCGAGGGAGGACTCCTACAATGAGCAGTTCTTC. It encodes CASAREDSYNEQFF. The full variable domain, completed using reference TRBV7-7 and TRBJ2-1, is GAGVSQSPRYKVTKRGQDVTLRCDPISSHATLYWYQQALGQGPEFLTYFNYEAQPDKSGLPSDRFSAERPEGSISTLTIQRTEQRDSAMYRCASAREDSYNEQFFGPGTRLTVL.

This chain connects TRBV18 to TRBJ2-5; 9 bases map to TRBD1. J gave up 2 bases and V 1 base, and 2 bases lay outside the gene matches. Germline V gene lookup returns CDR1 KGHSH and CDR2 LQKENI. CDR3 size: 15 residues. The CDR3 region is CASSPLTGGQETQYF. CDR3 DNA sequence: TGTGCCAGCTCACCACTGACAGGGGGGCAAGAGACCCAGTACTTC.

The chain is built from TRBV5-1 and TRBJ2-2; 7 bases are a match to TRBD1. The junction had 7 bases not matched to a gene; V was cut back by 2 bases and J by 0 bases. The length of the CDR3 is 17 residues. The V gene's germline CDR1 is SGHRS and CDR2 YFSETQ. The CDR3 DNA reads TGCGCCAGCAGCTTAAAGGGACAGAGCACGAACACCGGGGAGCTGTTTTTT. This codes for CASSLKGQSTNTGELFF.

Points on this clone: The sample carries other DNA sequences with the same CDR3. The chain has TRBV5-1 and TRBJ1-5; 7 bases match TRBD1. This CDR3 is built from 13 residues. Germline-derived CDR1 and CDR2 are SGHRS and YFSETQ. V was clipped by 1 base and J by 7 bases; unmatched bases: 2. The CDR3 region has the DNA TGCGCCAGCAGCTTGACAGGGGACCAGCCCCAGCATTTT. This encodes CASSLTGDQPQHF. The variable domain in full, completed from reference TRBV5-1 and TRBJ1-5, reads KAGVTQTPRYLIKTRGQQVTLSCSPISGHRSVSWYQQTPGQGLQFLFEYFSETQRNKGNFPGRFSGRQFSNSRSEMNVSTLELGDSALYLCASSLTGDQPQHFGDGTRLSIL.

The J gene is TRBJ2-1, the V gene TRBV4-2; tentatively, D is TRBD2 (6 bases). The V gene's germline CDR1 is LGHNA and CDR2 YNFKEQ. The CDR3 has 17 residues. V was trimmed by 0 bases and J by 5 bases, leaving 17 bases between them. This CDR3 reads CASSQDPGERENNEQFF. CDR3 nucleotides: TGTGCCAGCAGCCAAGATCCGGGAGAAAGGGAAAACAATGAGCAGTTCTTC.

The chain uses TRBV2 and TRBJ1-2; TRBD1 might be the D (6 bases). The V end lost 8 bases, the J end lost 0 bases, and 16 bases lay between the germline ends. This CDR3 region has 15 residues. CDR1 is SNHLY, CDR2 FYNNEI, per germline. CDR3 DNA: TGTGCCAGCGGTCCCCTACAGGGTTCTAACTATGGCTACACCTTC. As protein: CASGPLQGSNYGYTF. Looking up the rest from reference TRBV2 and TRBJ1-2 gives the full variable domain: EPEVTQTPSHQVTQMGQEVILRCVPISNHLYFYWYRQILGQKVEFLVSFYNNEISEKSEIFDDQFSVERPDGSNFTLKIRSTKLEDSAMYFCASGPLQGSNYGYTFGSGTRLTVV.

The V call is TRBV11-2, the J call TRBJ2-7; D possibly corresponds to TRBD1 (6 bases). V lost 5 bases and J 1 base, leaving 12 bases between the germline ends. CDR1 is SGHAT and CDR2 is FQNNGV in the germline V gene. The CDR3 spans 14 residues. CDR3: CASSPRTVSYEQYF. The CDR3 region has the DNA TGTGCCAGCAGCCCGAGGACAGTTTCCTACGAGCAGTACTTC.

V gene TRBV7-3 combines with J gene TRBJ1-1; D not certain. There are 13 residues in the CDR3. V was shortened by 6 bases and J by 0 bases, with 8 bases between the two germline ends. Per the germline V gene, CDR1 is SGHTA and CDR2 is FQGTGA. In DNA form, the CDR3 reads TGTGCCAGCAGATATGACATGAACACTGAAGCTTTCTTT. Encoded protein: CASRYDMNTEAFF.

This chain links TRBV5-5 with TRBJ1-1; 8 bases line up with TRBD1. Trimming cost V 4 bases and J 1 base; bases outside gene matches: 3. Germline-derived CDR1 and CDR2 are SGHKS and YYEKEE (reference sequence). The CDR3 is 14 residues long. The CDR3 region is CASSQGTGNTEAFF. In nucleotides, the CDR3 is TGTGCCAGCAGCCAAGGGACAGGGAACACTGAAGCTTTCTTT.

The J gene is TRBJ2-5, the V gene TRBV2, with D perhaps matching TRBD2 (5 bases). The CDR3 consists of 14 residues. Deletions cut 8 bases from V and 1 base from J, with 14 bases between. Germline lookup yields CDR1 SNHLY and CDR2 FYNNEI. The CDR3 nucleotides read TGTGCCAGCGTTGAGCTAGCCGTCCAAGAGACCCAGTACTTC. Translating gives CASVELAVQETQYF.

The chain links TRBV11-2 to TRBJ1-2, with D uncertain. Germline CDR1 is SGHAT and CDR2 is FQNNGV. This CDR3 spans 13 amino acids. Trimming pared 8 bases from V and 7 bases from J, leaving 17 bases between. DNA of the CDR3: TGTGCCAGCGCCTTATGGGCGGGGTCTGGCTACACCTTC. Translating it yields CASALWAGSGYTF.

This chain connects TRBV7-6 to TRBJ1-2, with 7 nucleotides matching TRBD1. The CDR3 is 17 amino acids. J lost 4 bases, V lost 5 bases, and 16 bases had no gene match. The germline CDR1 and CDR2 sequences are SGHVS and FNYEAQ. This chain's CDR3 is CASSATPFGTDFYGYTF. CDR3 DNA: TGTGCCAGCAGCGCTACACCGTTCGGGACAGACTTCTATGGCTACACCTTC.

The chain links TRBV6-1 to TRBJ1-3; D gene uncertain. This CDR3 is built from 14 residues. Trimming took off 6 bases at V and 0 bases at J, with 9 bases between the two ends. Germline-derived CDR1 and CDR2 are MNHNS and SASEGT. CDR3 nucleotide sequence: TGTGCCAGCAGGGGGAGACTCTCTGGAAACACCATATATTTT. Its translation: CASRGRLSGNTIYF.